This is a list of T cell receptor beta chains from one sample in a study of T cell repertoires in cytomegalovirus infection. In TCRdb, the reads were re-called with MiXCR into one record per CDR3 protein. Here the sample spans fewer than 250,000 distinct CDR3 sequences, about 12% being singletons. Sequencing was done on a sample of PBMCs. These receptors originate from a human donor in good health (CMV status not recorded). Some clones in this sample may be carry-over from other donors' samples. Both conserved end residues are trimmed from each CDR3.

TRBV19 ASYGQRPRNTIY
TRBV28 ASRDSGRSSYEQY
TRBV6-1 ASRRDLTNTQY
TRBV7-2 ASSLVGGRRATEAF
TRBV19 ASSIAAGAVGEQY
TRBV7-2 ASSSLGGTNTEAF
TRBV7-2 ASSSPGQNSGNTIY
TRBV6-1 ASGQGSFEKLF
TRBV29-1 SGSGGNTEAF
TRBV5-1 ASSSGQPIGDTQY
TRBV7-2 ASSPQKRTQETQY